This record looks at one T cell receptor (beta chain) sequence and its context. The antigen is not known. The CDR3 runs 14 residues. Germline V gene lookup returns CDR1 MNHEY and CDR2 SMNVEV (reference sequence). V lost 3 bases to trimming and J lost 5 bases, with 11 bases between them. The data were taken from a study of CD8 T cells in ankylosing spondylitis. Study observations and caveats: A TCR beta motif of fewer than ten highly homologous variants seemed to mark ankylosing spondylitis blood. Reportedly, significant enrichment of disease-linked clones occurred in matched ankylosing spondylitis synovial fluid.

One entry per CDR3 protein results from TCRdb running MiXCR on the 5' RACE reads. The sample includes 100,000 to 150,000 distinct CDR3 sequences, approximately 17% of them seen just once. What was sequenced was blood, either unsorted or a sorted T cell fraction (not recorded which). The origin of this receptor is a male donor with ankylosing spondylitis. The V call is TRBV27, the J call TRBJ1-5; possible D gene TRBD1, 6 bases. CDR3 coding DNA: TGTGCCAGCAGTTTCCGACAGGCCCATCAGCCCCAGCATTTT. Translation: CASSFRQAHQPQHF.